The 30 T cell receptor beta chains below come from one sample, sequenced in a study of neurological immune-mediated disorders. One entry per CDR3 protein results from TCRdb running MiXCR on the 5' RACE reads. The sample has about 62,000 distinct CDR3 sequences; about 3.7% are singletons. Source material: PBMCs. The receptor set was obtained from a woman between 50 and 59 years old with multiple sclerosis.

In regard to this clonotype: The junction does not match germline at one end; this may be a read error. The V gene is TRBV14, the J gene TRBJ1-6, with D possibly TRBD1 on 6 matching bases. Germline CDR1 reads SGHDN; CDR2 reads FVKESK. The CDR3 has 16 amino acids. CDR3 residues: CASSQVGPRGNSPLNF. The CDR3, as DNA: TGTGCCAGCAGCCAAGTTGGTCCCAGGGGTAATTCACCCCTCAACTTT.

This clonotype was counted many times. V is TRBV29-1 and J is TRBJ1-2; D not resolved. This CDR3 is built from 11 residues. The V and J ends lost 7 bases and 5 bases respectively, with 11 bases between them. Germline-derived CDR1 and CDR2 are SQVTM and ANQGSEA. For the CDR3, the DNA is TGCAGCGCATTCAGTGTTTATGGCTACACCTTC. Translated: CSAFSVYGYTF.

This clonotype was counted a few times. The rearrangement uses TRBV3-1 and TRBJ2-2, with no clear D. CDR3 length: 14 residues. Germline assignment: CDR1 LGHDT and CDR2 YNNKEL (reference sequence). Trimming left V 4 bases short and J 7 bases short, with 13 bases between. The CDR3 DNA sequence: TGTGCCAGCAGCCTTGACAAAAGATACGGGGAGCTGTTTTTT. Translating it yields CASSLDKRYGELFF.

This clonotype appeared many times. The chain employs TRBV12-3 or TRBV12-4 and TRBJ2-5, with 8 bases aligning to TRBD2. The ends lost 10 bases at V and 5 bases at J; junction bases unmatched: 9. The CDR3 totals 13 residues. Here the CDR3 DNA reads TGTGCCACCCGGGGGGGAGCTGTGGAGACCCAGTACTTC. Translated, it gives CATRGGAVETQYF.

This clonotype was seen repeatedly, ten times or more. The V and J genes are TRBV6-2 or TRBV6-3 and TRBJ1-1, with D unresolved. Trimming removed 5 bases at V and 5 bases at J, with 12 bases between. CDR3 length: 13 residues. In germline, CDR1 is MNHEY, CDR2 SVGEGT. Written as DNA, the CDR3 is TGTGCCAGCAGTCCCCTTAGGAGGACTGAAGCTTTCTTT. Its protein product is CASSPLRRTEAFF.

There are many counts of this clonotype. The J gene is TRBJ2-1, the V gene TRBV18; TRBD2 is a possible D gene (5 bases). The V end was cut by 1 base, the J end by 0 bases, with 7 bases between. Per germline, CDR1 KGHSH and CDR2 LQKENI. CDR3 length equals 15 residues. The CDR3: CASSPRRDSYNEQFF. The CDR3, as DNA: TGTGCCAGCTCACCACGACGGGACTCCTACAATGAGCAGTTCTTC.

This rearrangement joins TRBV11-3 to TRBJ2-7, with 9 bases fitting TRBD1. V shed 5 bases, J shed 11 bases, and the junction held 10 bases outside the gene matches. The CDR3 is made up of 13 amino acids. Germline loops: CDR1 SGHNT, CDR2 YENEEA. The CDR3 DNA follows: TGTGCCAGCAGCAACAGGGGGCGCCAAGAGAAGTACTTC. Its protein product is CASSNRGRQEKYF.

CDR3 coding DNA: TGTGCCAGCAGCTTATCCAGGGCCACCACCGGGGAGCTGTTTTTT. Its translation is CASSLSRATTGELFF. The rearrangement joins TRBV7-2 to TRBJ2-2; the D gene is possibly TRBD1 (5 bases). Germline V CDR1 and CDR2: SGHTA, FQGNSA. The CDR3 spans 15 residues. The V end was cut by 2 bases, the J end by 4 bases, with 11 bases between.

This clonotype was seen repeatedly, ten times or more. The V call is TRBV7-9, the J call TRBJ2-2; TRBD2 is a possible D gene (5 bases). The germline CDR1 and CDR2 sequences are SEHNR and FQNEAQ (reference sequence). V lost 7 bases and J 0 bases, leaving 12 bases between the germline ends. CDR3 length equals 15 residues. The CDR3 DNA follows: TGTGCCAGCACCCTTGGAGGAGCGAACACCGGGGAGCTGTTTTTT. Protein sequence: CASTLGGANTGELFF.

This chain joins TRBV7-8 and TRBJ2-1; D is possibly TRBD2 (6 bases). The CDR3 covers 17 residues. V was pared by 6 bases and J by 1 base, with 19 bases between. Germline assignment: CDR1 SGHVS and CDR2 FQNEAQ. The CDR3 coding sequence is TGTGCCAGCAGGCTAGATACCCTAGCGATTTCCTACAATGAGCAGTTCTTC. Translated, it gives CASRLDTLAISYNEQFF. Combining the CDR3 with reference TRBV7-8 and TRBJ2-1 gives the whole variable domain GAGVSQSPRYKVAKRGQDVALRCDPISGHVSLFWYQQALGQGPEFLTYFQNEAQLDKSGLPSDRFFAERPEGSVSTLKIQRTQQEDSAVYLCASRLDTLAISYNEQFFGPGTRLTVL.

This clonotype turned up a few times. V and J are TRBV30 and TRBJ1-2; D remains ambiguous. Per the germline V gene, CDR1 is GTSNPN and CDR2 is SVGIG (reference sequence). This CDR3 comprises 12 residues. Trimming took 3 bases from V and 4 from J, leaving 9 bases between them. The CDR3 DNA reads as TGTGCCTGGAGGGAAGAGGGCTATGGCTACACCTTC. Residues: CAWREEGYGYTF.

This clonotype was observed a handful of times. The chain combines TRBV7-8 with TRBJ2-3, with D maybe TRBD1 (5 bases). V lost 5 bases, J lost 0 bases, and 12 bases lay in between. The CDR3 is 15 residues long. Germline CDR1 reads SGHVS; CDR2 reads FQNEAQ. CDR3: CASSPTDTSTDTQYF. CDR3 DNA sequence: TGTGCCAGCAGCCCCACGGACACTAGCACAGATACGCAGTATTTT. The full variable domain, in which reference TRBV7-8 and TRBJ2-3 provide the parts outside the CDR3, is GAGVSQSPRYKVAKRGQDVALRCDPISGHVSLFWYQQALGQGPEFLTYFQNEAQLDKSGLPSDRFFAERPEGSVSTLKIQRTQQEDSAVYLCASSPTDTSTDTQYFGPGTRLTVL.

This clonotype was recorded at least ten times. The chain employs TRBV10-3 and TRBJ1-2; D is undetermined. The germline V gene encodes CDR1 ENHRY and CDR2 SYGVKD. The CDR3 extends over 12 amino acids. The V end lost 3 bases, the J end lost 5 bases, and 7 bases lay between the germline ends. Here the CDR3 DNA reads TGTGCCATCAGTGACAGTAGATATGGCTACACCTTC. Translated: CAISDSRYGYTF.

This clonotype was seen ten or more times. The rearrangement links TRBV20-1 to TRBJ2-3; TRBD2 is a possible D gene (6 bases). CDR3 length: 13 amino acids. Trimming left V 4 bases short and J 8 bases short, with 16 bases between. Germline assignment: CDR1 DFQATT and CDR2 SNEGSKA (reference sequence). The DNA for the CDR3 is TGCAGTGCTACGCGTGGAGGGCCGTTTACGCAGTATTTT. Protein: CSATRGGPFTQYF.

This clonotype was observed at least ten times. The chain employs TRBV14 and TRBJ1-3; 8 bases are shared with TRBD1. Germline lookup yields CDR1 SGHDN and CDR2 FVKESK. This CDR3 is 16 amino acids long. The ends lost 4 bases at V and 0 bases at J; junction bases unmatched: 5. The CDR3 sequence: CASSRGQGASGNTIYF. The CDR3 DNA sequence: TGTGCCAGCAGCCGCGGACAGGGAGCCTCTGGAAACACCATATATTTT. The whole variable domain, filled in from reference TRBV14 and TRBJ1-3, reads EAGVTQFPSHSVIEKGQTVTLRCDPISGHDNLYWYRRVMGKEIKFLLHFVKESKQDESGMPNNRFLAERTGGTYSTLKVQPAELEDSGVYFCASSRGQGASGNTIYFGEGSWLTVV.

V gene TRBV5-8 combines with J gene TRBJ2-3; possible D gene TRBD1, 6 bases. Germline assignment: CDR1 SGHTS and CDR2 YDEGEE. The CDR3 is 13 amino acids. The ends were cut back, 2 bases at V and 3 bases at J, with 7 bases in the middle. The CDR3 protein is CASSLQGTDTQYF. CDR3 nucleotides: TGTGCCAGCAGCTTACAGGGTACAGATACGCAGTATTTT.

The table lists this clonotype with many counts. The rearrangement joins TRBV5-1 to TRBJ2-3, with 10 bases identical to TRBD1. Germline V gene data show CDR1 as SGHRS and CDR2 as YFSETQ. V dropped 7 bases and J dropped 1; count of bases not matched to a gene: 3. CDR3 length: 14 residues. This CDR3 is CASDRGQGTDTQYF. The CDR3 DNA is TGCGCCAGCGACAGGGGGCAAGGCACAGATACGCAGTATTTT.

This clonotype was seen ten or more times. The gene calls are TRBV7-2 and TRBJ1-5, with D possibly TRBD1 on 5 matching bases. CDR1 is SGHTA, CDR2 FQGNSA, per germline. The CDR3 spans 13 residues. Trimming pared 0 bases from V and 12 bases from J, leaving 12 bases between. As DNA, the CDR3 is TGTGCCAGCAGCTTAGCGTGGGGCCAGATCCAGCATTTT. Translating it yields CASSLAWGQIQHF.

This clonotype was seen at least ten times. J is TRBJ2-1 and V is TRBV10-2; 9 nucleotides agree with TRBD2. Germline V gene data show CDR1 as WSHSY and CDR2 as SAAADI. V was clipped by 6 bases and J by 5 bases; unmatched bases: 11. This CDR3 region has 16 residues. The CDR3 sequence is CASSDLRTSVNNEQFF. The CDR3 region has the DNA TGCGCCAGCAGCGATCTAAGGACTAGCGTAAACAATGAGCAGTTCTTC.

This clonotype appeared many times. This chain links TRBV29-1 with TRBJ2-1; possible D gene TRBD2, 6 bases. Trimming cost V 1 base and J 7 bases, with 14 bases left between them. This CDR3 comprises 14 residues. CDR1 SQVTM and CDR2 ANQGSEA come from the germline V gene. CDR3 nucleotides: TGCAGCGTTGAAGCGGGCCCCGGAGGGAATGAGCAGTTCTTC. Amino acids: CSVEAGPGGNEQFF.

This clonotype was recorded a few times. The chain employs TRBV5-1 and TRBJ2-1; 9 bases align to TRBD2. The germline V gene encodes CDR1 SGHRS and CDR2 YFSETQ. With 4 bases clipped from V and 3 bases from J, the junction kept 11 bases outside the gene matches. The CDR3 runs 17 residues. The CDR3 nucleotides read TGCGCCAGCAGCCGCGGGGTGGCAGCGGGGGGCTACAATGAGCAGTTCTTC. Its translation: CASSRGVAAGGYNEQFF.

The gene calls are TRBV20-1 and TRBJ2-1, with D perhaps given as TRBD1 or TRBD2 (6 bases each). CDR1 is DFQATT, CDR2 SNEGSKA, per germline (reference sequence). There are 14 residues in the CDR3. Trimming left V 3 bases short and J 1 base short, with 10 bases between. The DNA for the CDR3 is TGCAGTGCTAGTGAGGGGGGTTCCTACAATGAGCAGTTCTTC. Translated: CSASEGGSYNEQFF.

This clonotype showed up just a few times. This rearrangement joins TRBV14 to TRBJ2-7; D gene unclear. This CDR3 has 14 amino acids. CDR1 is SGHDN and CDR2 is FVKESK in the germline V gene. V lost 4 bases and J 3 bases, leaving 13 bases between the germline ends. CDR3 sequence reads: CASSPTPTSYEQYF. In nucleotides, the CDR3 is TGTGCCAGCAGCCCCACCCCGACAAGCTACGAGCAGTACTTC.

This clonotype turned up a few times. V gene TRBV3-1 combines with J gene TRBJ2-7, with TRBD1 as a possible D gene (5 bases). The V gene lost 0 bases and the J gene lost 6 bases, with 15 bases spanning the gap. CDR3 length equals 15 residues. Per germline, CDR1 LGHDT and CDR2 YNNKEL (reference sequence). The CDR3 is CASSQDHSGISEQYF. The CDR3 DNA reads TGTGCCAGCAGCCAAGATCACTCAGGGATTTCCGAGCAGTACTTC.

This clonotype has ten or more counts. The genes are TRBV4-3 and TRBJ2-7; D is possibly TRBD1 (6 bases). Trimming took off 0 bases at V and 5 bases at J, with 11 bases between the two ends. Germline loops: CDR1 LGHNA, CDR2 YSLEER. The CDR3 has 14 residues. The CDR3 sequence is CASSQDWGHDEQYF. Written as DNA, the CDR3 is TGCGCCAGCAGCCAAGATTGGGGACACGACGAGCAGTACTTC.

This clonotype was detected ten times or more. The gene calls are TRBV12-3 or TRBV12-4 and TRBJ2-2; unclear D gene. The CDR3 is 11 residues long. V was shortened by 3 bases and J by 7 bases, with 3 bases between the two germline ends. The DNA of the CDR3 is TGTGCCAGCAGTTTCGTCGGGGAGCTGTTTTTT. Amino acids: CASSFVGELFF.

The chain couples TRBV5-5 to TRBJ2-7; 7 nucleotides line up with TRBD2. Germline CDR1 SGHKS, CDR2 YYEKEE (reference sequence). After removal of 1 base from V and 2 bases from J, the junction contained 6 bases not matched to a gene. The CDR3 length is 15 residues. CDR3 sequence reads: CASSLIASGAYEQYF. CDR3 DNA sequence: TGTGCCAGCAGCTTGATAGCTAGCGGTGCCTACGAGCAGTACTTC.

This clonotype was found many times. The DNA of the CDR3 is TGTGCCACCAGCCCGTGGGGCAGCGGGGGGACTGAAGCTTTCTTT. Its translation is CATSPWGSGGTEAFF. The rearrangement links TRBV15 to TRBJ1-1; a possible D gene is TRBD1 (5 bases). V shed 5 bases and J shed 5 bases, with 18 bases lying between them. The CDR3 is 15 amino acids. Germline V gene lookup returns CDR1 LNHNV and CDR2 YYDKDF (reference sequence). Drawing the rest from reference TRBV15 and TRBJ1-1, the complete variable domain is DAMVIQNPRYQVTQFGKPVTLSCSQTLNHNVMYWYQQKSSQAPKLLFHYYDKDFNNEADTPDNFQSRRPNTSFCFLDIRSPGLGDTAMYLCATSPWGSGGTEAFFGQGTRLTVV.

This clonotype appeared many times. The chain carries TRBV2 and TRBJ2-3, with a possible D match to TRBD1 (5 bases). There are 12 residues in the CDR3. Germline assignment: CDR1 SNHLY and CDR2 FYNNEI. The V end lost 6 bases, the J end lost 1 base, and 5 bases lay between the germline ends. CDR3 coding DNA: TGTGCCAGCAGAGGGGGCACAGATACGCAGTATTTT. Encoded protein: CASRGGTDTQYF.

This clonotype was seen ten or more times. The V and J genes are TRBV12-5 and TRBJ1-1; D remains unclear. Trimming pared 2 bases from V and 5 bases from J, leaving 6 bases between. CDR1 LGHNT and CDR2 FRNRAP come from the germline V gene. This CDR3 contains 12 residues. CDR3: CASGLLWTEAFF. CDR3 bases: TGTGCTAGTGGTTTGCTGTGGACTGAAGCTTTCTTT.